The 12 T cell receptor beta chains below come from one sample, sequenced in a study of blood T cells in healthy people across ages. It was with a sample-barcoded 5' primer and a J-beta primer mix that a second PCR of about 6 to 12 cycles was run. TCRdb independently ran MiXCR on the 5' RACE reads; one entry per CDR3 protein. The sample contains around 1,800,000 distinct CDR3 sequences, about 39% of which appear only once. Sample: blood. These receptors came from a human donor in good health.

CDR3 amino acids: CASSHRPEVQETQYF. The CDR3, as DNA: TGTGCCAGCAGCCATAGACCTGAGGTCCAAGAGACCCAGTACTTC. The chain combines TRBV5-5 with TRBJ2-5; D unresolved. CDR1 is SGHKS, CDR2 YYEKEE, per germline (reference sequence). Trimming stripped 4 bases from V and 1 base from J, with 14 bases between. CDR3 length: 15 amino acids.

V and J are TRBV4-3 and TRBJ2-1, with TRBD2 identical over 9 bases. The CDR3 spans 17 residues. With 2 bases clipped from V and 9 bases from J, the junction kept 14 bases outside the gene matches. CDR1 and CDR2 from the germline V gene are LGHNA and YSLEER. CDR3 DNA sequence: TGCGCCAGCAGCCAAAGCCTGCCCGGGACTAGCCGGGGTGAGCAGTTCTTC. Its protein product is CASSQSLPGTSRGEQFF.

The gene calls are TRBV12-3 or TRBV12-4 and TRBJ1-1, with D possibly TRBD1 on 6 matching bases. V was cut by 2 bases and J by 0 bases, with 16 bases left in between. CDR3 length: 17 amino acids. The CDR3 nucleotides read TGTGCCAGCAGTTTAATGACAGGAGATCACTTGAACACTGAAGCTTTCTTT. Amino acids: CASSLMTGDHLNTEAFF.

V is TRBV7-9 and J is TRBJ1-2; 7 positions match TRBD1. The V gene's germline CDR1 is SEHNR and CDR2 FQNEAQ (reference sequence). With V trimmed by 5 bases and J by 6 bases, 6 bases remained unmatched. The CDR3 runs 13 residues. As DNA, the CDR3 is TGTGCCAGCAGCCAAATCGGACAGGATGGCTACACCTTC. Encoded protein: CASSQIGQDGYTF.

At least ten counts were recorded for this clonotype. This rearrangement joins TRBV7-9 to TRBJ2-7, with D unresolved. CDR1 SEHNR and CDR2 FQNEAQ come from the germline V gene (reference sequence). Trimming removed 5 bases at V and 3 bases at J, with 11 bases between. This CDR3 spans 13 amino acids. The CDR3 is CASSGRESYEQYF. For the CDR3, the DNA is TGTGCCAGCAGCGGACGAGAGAGCTACGAGCAGTACTTC.

This clonotype was seen only a few times. The chain links TRBV10-3 to TRBJ2-5; tentatively, D is TRBD2 (6 bases). CDR1 and CDR2 (germline): ENHRY, SYGVKD. This CDR3 has 14 residues. Trimming removed 4 bases at V and 5 bases at J, with 14 bases between. In DNA form, the CDR3 reads TGTGCCATCAGTGCAGGCGGGGAAGGGGAGACCCAGTACTTC. Protein product: CAISAGGEGETQYF.

The chain is built from TRBV13 and TRBJ1-2; 8 nucleotides line up with TRBD1. Germline-derived CDR1 and CDR2 are PRHDT and FYEKMQ (reference sequence). Losses at the gene ends were 5 bases for V and 2 bases for J; bases not matched to a gene: 7. The CDR3 length is 15 residues. The CDR3: CASSHRTGPNYGYTF. The CDR3 region has the DNA TGTGCCAGCAGCCACCGGACAGGGCCGAACTATGGCTACACCTTC. Variable domain in full (rest from reference TRBV13 and TRBJ1-2): AAGVIQSPRHLIKEKRETATLKCYPIPRHDTVYWYQQGPGQDPQFLISFYEKMQSDKGSIPDRFSAQQFSDYHSELNMSSLELGDSALYFCASSHRTGPNYGYTFGSGTRLTVV.

Comment on this clonotype: A clone one base away is much larger, so this may be a read error. The chain carries TRBV28 and TRBJ2-4, with D maybe TRBD2 (5 bases). The DNA end lines up better with TRBJ2-5; the J call may be wrong. The germline V gene has CDR1 MDHEN and CDR2 SYDVKM. This CDR3 has 15 amino acids. The CDR3 region is CAGTPPGGAQETQYF. CDR3 DNA: TGTGCCGGCACCCCCCCCGGAGGAGCACAAGAGACCCAGTACTTC.

This clonotype has just a few counts. The V gene is TRBV12-3 or TRBV12-4, the J gene TRBJ1-4; D remains unclear. Trimming removed 4 bases at V and 13 bases at J, with 13 bases between. The CDR3 sequence is 12 residues long. The CDR3 loop reads CASSYSRGGLFF. The CDR3 DNA sequence: TGTGCCAGCAGTTACTCCAGAGGTGGACTGTTTTTT.

The chain has TRBV5-1 and TRBJ2-7, with no clear D. The V gene's germline CDR1 is SGHRS and CDR2 YFSETQ. Trimming took off 0 bases at V and 7 bases at J, with 14 bases between the two ends. The CDR3 length is 14 residues. Here the CDR3 reads CASSLELPLGEQYF. In DNA form, the CDR3 reads TGCGCCAGCAGCTTGGAACTTCCCCTAGGAGAGCAGTACTTC.

The chain combines TRBV7-8 with TRBJ1-1; D is possibly TRBD1 (5 bases). Germline CDR1 is SGHVS and CDR2 is FQNEAQ. Trimming pared 5 bases from V and 6 bases from J, leaving 22 bases between. The CDR3 spans 16 residues. The CDR3 spells CASSPPDTLEHSEAFF. DNA for the CDR3: TGTGCCAGCAGCCCCCCGGACACTCTCGAACACTCTGAAGCTTTCTTT.

The CDR3 DNA follows: TGTGCCAGCAGCCCCGTCCTGGAGGAGACCCAGTACTTC. This gives the protein CASSPVLEETQYF. This rearrangement joins TRBV7-9 to TRBJ2-7; D gene uncertain. The DNA matches TRBJ2-5 better at its end, which makes the J call doubtful. CDR1 is SEHNR and CDR2 is FQNEAQ in the germline V gene (reference sequence). The CDR3 spans 13 residues.